The sequence of this T cell receptor beta chain was determined in a study of blood T cell repertoires in COVID-19. Profiled with immunoSEQ multiplex PCR; TCRdb holds only in-frame clones, not every one. The sample consists of around 300,000 clones, about 90% of them appearing once. This CDR3 comprises 15 residues. V lost 6 bases, J lost 4 bases, and 7 bases stayed unmatched. In germline, CDR1 is SGHKS, CDR2 YYEKEE (reference sequence). The sample was PBMCs or T cells enriched from blood (not recorded which). This chain uses TRBV5-5 with TRBJ1-3, with TRBD1 matching over 10 bases. The receptor's source is a man aged 25-45 years who had recovered from COVID-19. The CDR3 DNA follows: TGTGCCAGCACCTATTCGGGACAGGGGGGAAACACCATATATTTT. Translation gives CASTYSGQGGNTIYF.